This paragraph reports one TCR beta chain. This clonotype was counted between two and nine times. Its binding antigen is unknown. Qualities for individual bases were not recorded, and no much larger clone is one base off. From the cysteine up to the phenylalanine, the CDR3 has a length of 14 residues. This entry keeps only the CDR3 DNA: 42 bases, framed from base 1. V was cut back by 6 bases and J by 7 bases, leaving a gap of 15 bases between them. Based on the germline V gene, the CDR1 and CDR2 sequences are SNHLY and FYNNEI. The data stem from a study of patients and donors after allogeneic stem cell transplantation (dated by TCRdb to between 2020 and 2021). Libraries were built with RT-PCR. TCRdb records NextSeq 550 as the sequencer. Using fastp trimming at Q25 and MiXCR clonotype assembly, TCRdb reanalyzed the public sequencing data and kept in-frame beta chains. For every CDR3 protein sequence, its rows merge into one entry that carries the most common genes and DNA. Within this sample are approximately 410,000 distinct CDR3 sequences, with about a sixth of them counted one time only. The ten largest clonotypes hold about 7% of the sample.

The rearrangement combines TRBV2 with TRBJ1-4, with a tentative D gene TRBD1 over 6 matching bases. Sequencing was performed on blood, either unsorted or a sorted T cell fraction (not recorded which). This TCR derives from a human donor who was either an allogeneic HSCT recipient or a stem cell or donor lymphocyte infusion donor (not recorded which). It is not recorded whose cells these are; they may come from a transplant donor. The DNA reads TGTGCCAGCAGGGAGCAGGGGAGCGTTGAAAAACTGTTTTTT. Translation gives CASREQGSVEKLFF.